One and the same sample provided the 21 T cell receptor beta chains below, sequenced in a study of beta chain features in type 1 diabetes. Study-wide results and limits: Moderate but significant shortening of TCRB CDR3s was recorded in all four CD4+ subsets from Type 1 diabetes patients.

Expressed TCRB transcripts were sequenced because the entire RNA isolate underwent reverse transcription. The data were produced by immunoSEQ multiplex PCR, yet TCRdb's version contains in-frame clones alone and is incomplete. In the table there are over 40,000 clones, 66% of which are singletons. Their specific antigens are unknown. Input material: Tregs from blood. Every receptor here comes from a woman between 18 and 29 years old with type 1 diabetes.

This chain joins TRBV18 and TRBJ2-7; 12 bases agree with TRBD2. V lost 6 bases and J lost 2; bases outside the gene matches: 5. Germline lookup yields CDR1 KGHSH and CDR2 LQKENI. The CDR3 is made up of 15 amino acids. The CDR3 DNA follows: TGTGCCAGCTCCGAGACTAGCGGGGGCACCTACGAGCAGTACTTC. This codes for CASSETSGGTYEQYF.

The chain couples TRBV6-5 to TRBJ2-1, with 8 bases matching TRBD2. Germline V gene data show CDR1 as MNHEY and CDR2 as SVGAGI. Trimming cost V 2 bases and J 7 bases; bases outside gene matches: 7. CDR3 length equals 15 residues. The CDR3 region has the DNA TGTGCCAGCAGTTACGAAGGACTAGCCCGAAATGAGCAGTTCTTC. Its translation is CASSYEGLARNEQFF.

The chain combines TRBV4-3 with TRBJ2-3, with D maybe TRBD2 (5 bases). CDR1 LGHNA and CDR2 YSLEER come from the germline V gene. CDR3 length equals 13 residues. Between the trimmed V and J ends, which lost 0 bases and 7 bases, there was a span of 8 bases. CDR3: CASSQDYGNTQYF. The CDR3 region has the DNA TGCGCCAGCAGCCAAGATTACGGGAATACGCAGTATTTT.

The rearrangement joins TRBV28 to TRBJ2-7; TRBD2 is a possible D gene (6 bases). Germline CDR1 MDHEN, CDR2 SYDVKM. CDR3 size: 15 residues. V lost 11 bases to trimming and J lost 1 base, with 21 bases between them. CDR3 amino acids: CAPSPPPGVSYEQYF. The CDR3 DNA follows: TGTGCCCCCAGTCCCCCACCGGGAGTATCCTACGAGCAGTACTTC.

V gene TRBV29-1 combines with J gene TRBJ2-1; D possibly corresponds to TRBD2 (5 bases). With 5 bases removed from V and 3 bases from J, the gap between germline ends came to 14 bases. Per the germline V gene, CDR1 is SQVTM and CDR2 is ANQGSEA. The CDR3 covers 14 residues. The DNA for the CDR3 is TGCAGCGTTAGTTCGGACTTCCGCTACAATGAGCAGTTCTTC. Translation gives CSVSSDFRYNEQFF.

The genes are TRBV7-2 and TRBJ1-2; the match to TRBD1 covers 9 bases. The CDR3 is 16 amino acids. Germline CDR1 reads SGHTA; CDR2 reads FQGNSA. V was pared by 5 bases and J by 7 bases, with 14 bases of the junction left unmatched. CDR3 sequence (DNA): TGTGCCAGCAGCCCACGGTCCGGGACAGGGCATTCTGGCTACACCTTC. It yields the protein CASSPRSGTGHSGYTF.

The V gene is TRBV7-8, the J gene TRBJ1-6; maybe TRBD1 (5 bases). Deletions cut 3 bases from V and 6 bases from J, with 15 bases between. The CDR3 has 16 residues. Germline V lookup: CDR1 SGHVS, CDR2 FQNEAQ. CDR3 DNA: TGTGCCAGCAGCTTTTGGGGCCGCCGGGCTAATTCACCCCTCCACTTT. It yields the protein CASSFWGRRANSPLHF.

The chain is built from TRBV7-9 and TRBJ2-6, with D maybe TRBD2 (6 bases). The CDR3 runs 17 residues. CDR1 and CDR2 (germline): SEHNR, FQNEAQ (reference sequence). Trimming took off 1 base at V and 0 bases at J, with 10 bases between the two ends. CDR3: CASSLGAGSSGANVLTF. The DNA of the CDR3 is TGTGCCAGCAGCTTAGGTGCGGGGAGCTCTGGGGCCAACGTCCTGACTTTC.

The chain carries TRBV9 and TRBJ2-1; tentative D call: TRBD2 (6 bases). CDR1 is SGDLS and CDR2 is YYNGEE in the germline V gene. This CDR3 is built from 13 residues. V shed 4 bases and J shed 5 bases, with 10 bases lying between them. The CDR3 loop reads CASSPGLNNEQFF. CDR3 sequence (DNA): TGTGCCAGCAGCCCGGGACTTAACAATGAGCAGTTCTTC.

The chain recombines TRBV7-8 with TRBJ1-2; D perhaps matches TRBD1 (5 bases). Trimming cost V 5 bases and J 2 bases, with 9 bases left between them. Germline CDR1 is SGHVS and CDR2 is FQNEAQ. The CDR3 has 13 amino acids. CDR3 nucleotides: TGTGCCAGCAGCCCTGACAGAAACTATGGCTACACCTTC. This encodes CASSPDRNYGYTF.

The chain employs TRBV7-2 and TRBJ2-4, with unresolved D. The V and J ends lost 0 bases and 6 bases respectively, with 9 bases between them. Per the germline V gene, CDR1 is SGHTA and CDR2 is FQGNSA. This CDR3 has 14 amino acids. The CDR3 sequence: CASSLAGRRNIQYF. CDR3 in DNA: TGTGCCAGCAGCTTAGCGGGCAGAAGAAACATTCAGTACTTC. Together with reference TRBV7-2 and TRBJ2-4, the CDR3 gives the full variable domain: GAGVSQSPSNKVTEKGKDVELRCDPISGHTALYWYRQSLGQGLEFLIYFQGNSAPDKSGLPSDRFSAERTGGSVSTLTIQRTQQEDSAVYLCASSLAGRRNIQYFGAGTRLSVL.

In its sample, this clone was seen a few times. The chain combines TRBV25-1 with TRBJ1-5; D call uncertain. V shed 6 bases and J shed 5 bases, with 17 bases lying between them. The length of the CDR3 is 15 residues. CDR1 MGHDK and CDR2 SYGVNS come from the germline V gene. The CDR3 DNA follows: TGTGCCAGCAGCCCGGCCGGGGATAGGGATCAGCCCCAGCATTTT. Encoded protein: CASSPAGDRDQPQHF.

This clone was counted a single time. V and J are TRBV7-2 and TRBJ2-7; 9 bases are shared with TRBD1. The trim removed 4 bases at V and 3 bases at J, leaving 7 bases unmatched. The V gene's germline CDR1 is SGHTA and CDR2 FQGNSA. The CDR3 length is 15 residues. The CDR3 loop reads CASSSTTGGLYEQYF. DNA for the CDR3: TGTGCCAGCAGCTCCACGACAGGGGGTCTCTACGAGCAGTACTTC.

This chain's CDR3 is CASSSPGLGLYEQYF. In DNA, the CDR3 is TGTGCCAGCAGCTCACCGGGACTAGGTCTCTACGAGCAGTACTTC. The chain combines TRBV7-9 with TRBJ2-5, with 8 positions matching TRBD2. The DNA end is more similar to TRBJ2-7, so the J call may be wrong. The CDR3 has 15 residues. Germline CDR1 SEHNR, CDR2 FQNEAQ (reference sequence).

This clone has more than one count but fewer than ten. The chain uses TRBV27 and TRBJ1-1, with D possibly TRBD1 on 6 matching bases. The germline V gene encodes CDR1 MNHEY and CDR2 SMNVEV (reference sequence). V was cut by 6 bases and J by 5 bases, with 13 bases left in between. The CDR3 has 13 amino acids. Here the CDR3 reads CASRKGVWTEAFF. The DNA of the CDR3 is TGTGCCAGCAGGAAGGGGGTTTGGACTGAAGCTTTCTTT.

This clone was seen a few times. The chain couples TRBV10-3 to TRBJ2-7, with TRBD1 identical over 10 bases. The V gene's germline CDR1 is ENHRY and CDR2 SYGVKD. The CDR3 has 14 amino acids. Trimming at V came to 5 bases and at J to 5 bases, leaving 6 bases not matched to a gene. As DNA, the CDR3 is TGTGCCATCAGTCGGCGACAGGGGGCCCACGAGCAGTACTTC. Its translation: CAISRRQGAHEQYF.

DNA for the CDR3: TGTGCCAGCAGAAACAGGGCGAGCAATCAGCCCCAGCATTTT. Protein sequence: CASRNRASNQPQHF. This chain links TRBV6-1 with TRBJ1-5; maybe TRBD1 (6 bases). CDR3 length: 14 residues. Per the germline V gene, CDR1 is MNHNS and CDR2 is SASEGT. Trimming cost V 6 bases and J 1 base, with 10 bases left between them.

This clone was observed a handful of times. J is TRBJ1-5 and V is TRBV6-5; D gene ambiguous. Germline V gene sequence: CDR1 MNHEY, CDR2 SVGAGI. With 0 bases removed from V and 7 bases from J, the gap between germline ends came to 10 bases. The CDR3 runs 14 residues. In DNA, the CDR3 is TGTGCCAGCAGTTACTCGTCGGTAGTCCAGCCCCAGCATTTT. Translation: CASSYSSVVQPQHF.

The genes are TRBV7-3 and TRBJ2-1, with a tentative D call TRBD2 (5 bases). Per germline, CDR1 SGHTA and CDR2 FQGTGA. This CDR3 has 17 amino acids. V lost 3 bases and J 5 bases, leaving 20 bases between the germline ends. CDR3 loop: CASSLSSDPDVHNEQFF. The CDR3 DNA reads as TGTGCCAGCAGCTTGAGTAGCGACCCGGACGTGCACAATGAGCAGTTCTTC. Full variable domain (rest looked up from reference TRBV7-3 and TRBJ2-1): GAGVSQTPSNKVTEKGKYVELRCDPISGHTALYWYRQSLGQGPEFLIYFQGTGAADDSGLPNDRFFAVRPEGSVSTLKIQRTERGDSAVYLCASSLSSDPDVHNEQFFGPGTRLTVL.

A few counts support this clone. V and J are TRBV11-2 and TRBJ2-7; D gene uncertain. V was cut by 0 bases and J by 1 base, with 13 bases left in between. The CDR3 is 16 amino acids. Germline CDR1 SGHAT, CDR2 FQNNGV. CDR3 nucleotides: TGTGCCAGCAGCTTAGATCTGGGCGATACATCCTACGAGCAGTACTTC. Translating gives CASSLDLGDTSYEQYF.

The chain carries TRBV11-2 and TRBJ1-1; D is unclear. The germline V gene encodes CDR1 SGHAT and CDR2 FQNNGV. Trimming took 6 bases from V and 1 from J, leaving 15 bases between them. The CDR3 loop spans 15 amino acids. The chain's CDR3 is CASSQWAGRNTEAFF. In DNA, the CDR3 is TGTGCCAGCAGTCAATGGGCAGGCCGGAACACTGAAGCTTTCTTT.